Listed below are T cell receptor beta chains from one sample, sequenced in a study of blood T cell repertoires in COVID-19. TCRdb's copy holds only in-frame clones and misses some; the assay was immunoSEQ multiplex PCR. The table has about 200,000 clones, about 84% seen once; the top ten hold approximately 7.2%. Sequenced sample: peripheral blood. The source is a woman older than 75 with acute or convalescent COVID-19. CDR3s include the opening cysteine and the closing phenylalanine or tryptophan. A D gene is named only where the DNA matches it firmly. Size values are once, few and many counts, or a class for expanded clones, and some rows have none.

clone_size j_call d_call v_call cdr3_aa cdr3_nt
- TRBJ2-3 TRBD1 TRBV3-1/TRBV3-2 CASSPGTGGTDTQYF TGTGCCAGCAGCCCCGGGACAGGGGGCACAGATACGCAGTATTTT
once TRBJ1-5 - TRBV19 CASSQTNQPQHF TGTGCCAGTAGTCAAACAAATCAGCCCCAGCATTTT
- TRBJ1-6 - TRBV3-1/TRBV3-2 CASSEKGSGPGSPLHF TGTGCCAGCAGCGAAAAGGGGTCAGGGCCGGGTTCACCCCTCCACTTT
- TRBJ2-1 TRBD2 TRBV11-3 CASSAGASGGYNEQFF TGTGCCAGCAGCGCAGGCGCTAGCGGGGGCTACAATGAGCAGTTCTTC
- TRBJ1-2 TRBD1 TRBV27 CASRAGTDFFYTF TGTGCCAGCAGGGCCGGGACAGATTTCTTCTACACCTTC
few TRBJ1-2 - TRBV2 CASSEAGYGYTF TGTGCCAGCAGTGAGGCAGGCTATGGCTACACCTTC
few TRBJ2-1 - TRBV5-1 CASSLPSNEQFF TGCGCCAGCAGCTTACCCAGCAATGAGCAGTTCTTC
- TRBJ1-2 TRBD1 TRBV6-5 CASNGQGGGYGYTF TGTGCCAGCAACGGACAGGGGGGAGGGTATGGCTACACCTTC
few TRBJ2-4 TRBD1 TRBV5-4 CASTTQGQLAKNIQYF TGTGCCAGCACCACCCAGGGACAGCTAGCCAAAAACATTCAGTACTTC
- TRBJ1-1 - TRBV2 CASILGQINTEAFF TGTGCCAGCATTTTAGGACAGATAAACACTGAAGCTTTCTTT
- TRBJ2-5 TRBD1 TRBV5-1 CASSSTGGTPQETQYF TGCGCCAGCAGCTCGACAGGGGGGACGCCCCAAGAGACCCAGTACTTC
- TRBJ2-7 - TRBV12-3/TRBV12-4 CASSLQGYEQYF TGTGCCAGCAGTTTACAGGGGTACGAGCAGTACTTC